This T cell receptor (beta chain) was sequenced in a study of T cells in Graves' hyperthyroidism and ophthalmopathy. TCR beta CDR3 regions were amplified from RNA. Primed by the HTBI set, a first-round RT-PCR was run on the TCR CDR3. In TCRdb, the multiplex PCR reads were re-called with MiXCR into one record per CDR3 protein. The table shows about 360,000 distinct CDR3 sequences, with around 13% occurring only once. The CDR3 extends over 13 amino acids. Germline assignment: CDR1 MDHEN and CDR2 SYDVKM. Deletions cut 6 bases from V and 5 bases from J, with 11 bases between. General study points: The majority of expanded thyroid clonotypes above 0.001 also appeared in blood.

There are a few counts of this clonotype. Its antigen is as yet unknown. The receptor was derived from a young woman with Graves' hyperthyroidism. The V and J genes are TRBV28 and TRBJ1-5, with D uncertain. Sequencing was carried out using blood. The CDR3 DNA follows: TGTGCCAGCAGCGCCTTACAGCATCAGCCCCAGCATTTT. This codes for CASSALQHQPQHF.